Listed below are T cell receptor beta chains from one sample, sequenced in a study of cytomegalovirus exposure and HLA in healthy donors. Using immunoSEQ multiplex PCR, the repertoire was profiled, and TCRdb retains in-frame clones only, with some absent. The table includes around 150,000 clones, around nine tenths detected once. Sequencing was performed on PBMCs. These receptor sequences come from a woman in her thirties in good health and CMV-seronegative. Each CDR3 is given with its conserved first and last residue. Each record gives: V gene, J gene, D gene, clone size, CDR3 DNA, CDR3 protein. D genes are given only for firm matches. Some rows mark clone size as missing; the rest say once, few, many or name a class of expanded clone.

V: TRBV10-3; J: TRBJ2-3; D: TRBD2; size: -; DNA: TGTGCCAGCGGGACTAGCGGGACAGATACGCAGTATTTT; CDR3: CASGTSGTDTQYF
V: TRBV4-1; J: TRBJ1-3; D: TRBD1; size: -; DNA: TGCGCCAGCAGCCAAGATAAAGGGGGCTTTGGAAACACCATATATTTT; CDR3: CASSQDKGGFGNTIYF
V: TRBV5-1; J: TRBJ2-2; D: TRBD2; size: -; DNA: TGCGCCAGCAGCTTGGTGCCGGGACTAGCGGACACCGGGGAGCTGTTTTTT; CDR3: CASSLVPGLADTGELFF
V: TRBV27; J: TRBJ1-5; D: -; size: -; DNA: TGTGCCAGCAGTTTATCATCGGGCGGGGGAGGCCAGCCCCAGCATTTT; CDR3: CASSLSSGGGGQPQHF
V: TRBV5-1; J: TRBJ2-7; D: TRBD1; size: -; DNA: TGCGCCAGCAGGGGGACAGGGAGCTCCTACGAGCAGTACTTC; CDR3: CASRGTGSSYEQYF
V: TRBV6-1; J: TRBJ1-5; D: -; size: -; DNA: TGTGCCAGCAGTGCTCAGGGTTATAGCAATCAGCCCCAGCATTTT; CDR3: CASSAQGYSNQPQHF
V: TRBV19; J: TRBJ1-2; D: TRBD1; size: -; DNA: TGTGCCAGTAGGTCCGCTGACAGGGCTGACTATGGCTACACCTTC; CDR3: CASRSADRADYGYTF
V: TRBV23-1; J: TRBJ2-1; D: -; size: -; DNA: TGCGCCAGCAGTCTAAGACTGGGCAATGAGCAGTTCTTC; CDR3: CASSLRLGNEQFF
V: TRBV19; J: TRBJ1-3; D: -; size: -; DNA: TGTGCCAGTGCCCCGGACATGCGAACTAATCCCATATATTTT; CDR3: CASAPDMRTNPIYF
V: TRBV5-1; J: TRBJ1-2; D: -; size: -; DNA: TGCGCCAGCAGCGTCGGGACAAGCGATGGCTACACCTTC; CDR3: CASSVGTSDGYTF
V: TRBV28; J: TRBJ2-3; D: -; size: -; DNA: TGTGCCAGCAGTTCTGGAGCGGGCCCTAGCACAGATACGCAGTATTTT; CDR3: CASSSGAGPSTDTQYF
V: TRBV27; J: TRBJ1-1; D: TRBD1; size: -; DNA: TGTGCCAGCAGTACCTCGGACAGGGGACCTAACACTGAAGCTTTCTTT; CDR3: CASSTSDRGPNTEAFF
V: TRBV6-5; J: TRBJ1-4; D: TRBD1; size: -; DNA: TGTGCCAGCAGCTCGGGACAGCTCCAAAAACTGTTTTTT; CDR3: CASSSGQLQKLFF
V: TRBV4-1; J: TRBJ1-3; D: TRBD1; size: -; DNA: TGCGCCAGCAGCCTCCGGGACAGCTCTGGAAACACCATATATTTT; CDR3: CASSLRDSSGNTIYF
V: TRBV5-1; J: TRBJ1-4; D: -; size: -; DNA: TGCGCCAGCAGCACCCGGGGTGCTCCTAATGAAAAACTGTTTTTT; CDR3: CASSTRGAPNEKLFF
V: TRBV25-1; J: TRBJ1-4; D: -; size: -; DNA: TGTGCCAGCAGTGAAGGACAGACGGGCGAAAAACTGTTTTTT; CDR3: CASSEGQTGEKLFF
V: TRBV29-1; J: TRBJ2-7; D: -; size: -; DNA: TGCAGCGTGCGACAGGTCCCTCACGAGCAGTACTTC; CDR3: CSVRQVPHEQYF
V: TRBV7-2; J: TRBJ2-2; D: -; size: -; DNA: TGTGCCAGCAGCTTGGCCGGGACAACGAACACCGGGGAGCTGTTTTTT; CDR3: CASSLAGTTNTGELFF
V: TRBV29-1; J: TRBJ1-1; D: -; size: few; DNA: TGCAGCGTTTTCAGGGGTATGAACACTGAAGCTTTCTTT; CDR3: CSVFRGMNTEAFF
V: TRBV28; J: TRBJ2-7; D: -; size: -; DNA: TGTGCCAGCAGTTTATCCGGGGTCCGGGGGTACGAGCAGTACTTC; CDR3: CASSLSGVRGYEQYF
V: TRBV6-5; J: TRBJ1-1; D: -; size: -; DNA: TGTGCCAGCAGAACTACCTCGAAACCAGAGGGTAGAGCTTTCTTT; CDR3: CASRTTSKPEGRAFF
V: TRBV9; J: TRBJ1-2; D: TRBD1; size: -; DNA: TGTGCCAGCAGCGTCGCCTCCGGGACAGGGTACCATGGCTACACCTTC; CDR3: CASSVASGTGYHGYTF
V: TRBV4-3; J: TRBJ2-2; D: -; size: -; DNA: TGCGCCAGCAGCCAAGATGGGGGGGCCGACACCGGGGAGCTGTTTTTT; CDR3: CASSQDGGADTGELFF
V: TRBV7-9; J: TRBJ2-7; D: -; size: -; DNA: TGTGCCAGCAGCTTACGGGTTGACTACGAGCAGTACTTC; CDR3: CASSLRVDYEQYF
V: TRBV7-3; J: TRBJ2-6; D: -; size: few; DNA: TGTGCCAGCCCGGGGTCCGTATTTCTCTCTGGGGCCAACGTCCTGACTTTC; CDR3: CASPGSVFLSGANVLTF
V: TRBV5-4; J: TRBJ2-1; D: TRBD2; size: -; DNA: TGTGCCAGCAGCCCCTCGGGACTAGCGGGGGGCTCCTACAATGAGCAGTTCTTC; CDR3: CASSPSGLAGGSYNEQFF